The source of this TCR beta chain is a study of beta chain features in type 1 diabetes. General study results and limits: All four CD4+ subsets from Type 1 diabetes patients carried moderately but significantly shorter TCRB CDR3s.

The germline CDR1 and CDR2 sequences are LGHNA and YNFKEQ. Trimming stripped 3 bases from V and 3 bases from J, with 11 bases between. CDR3 length equals 14 residues. The study reverse transcribed the entire isolated RNA, so it sequenced expressed TCRB transcripts. The table came from immunoSEQ multiplex PCR; TCRdb's copy has only in-frame clones and leaves some out. The sample contains approximately 250,000 clones, roughly a tenth of which appear only once. A few counts support this clone. Its antigen is unknown. The chain is built from TRBV4-2 and TRBJ1-2, with a weak D call TRBD1 (6 bases). This clonotype was obtained from a man aged 25 to 45 with type 1 diabetes. Sequenced: naive CD4+ T cells from blood. CDR3 sequence: CASSQDRSHYGYTF. The CDR3 coding sequence is TGTGCCAGCAGCCAGGACAGATCCCACTATGGCTACACCTTC.